The 14 T cell receptor beta chains reported below all come from one sample, sequenced in a study of Graves' ophthalmopathy and Graves' hyperthyroidism. The TCR beta CDR3 regions underwent amplification from RNA transcripts. In the first round, RT-PCR was carried out with HTBI primers, and a multiplex PCR formed the second round. TCRdb recomputed calls from the multiplex PCR reads with MiXCR, one row per CDR3 protein. The sample consists of 560,000 or so distinct CDR3 sequences, just under 40% of them appearing once. The sample consisted of peripheral blood or thyroid tissue (not recorded which). The receptors were gathered from an adult man with Graves' hyperthyroidism.

J is TRBJ2-5 and V is TRBV20-1, with D tentatively TRBD2 (6 bases). CDR1 DFQATT and CDR2 SNEGSKA come from the germline V gene (reference sequence). The CDR3 loop spans 14 amino acids. Trimming cost V 3 bases and J 4 bases, with 15 bases left between them. CDR3 amino acids: CSASHGGTGETQYF. CDR3 DNA: TGCAGTGCTAGCCACGGCGGGACCGGAGAGACCCAGTACTTC.

The V gene is TRBV2, the J gene TRBJ2-5; D ambiguous. The V end lost 4 bases, the J end lost 5 bases, and 11 bases lay between the germline ends. Germline V CDR1 and CDR2: SNHLY, FYNNEI. This CDR3 has 13 residues. CDR3 region: CASSGTIVETQYF. CDR3 in DNA: TGTGCCAGCAGTGGGACGATTGTGGAGACCCAGTACTTC.

In its sample, this clonotype was seen many times. CDR3 in amino acids: CASSSLTGSPPYEQYF. CDR3 in DNA: TGTGCCAGCAGTTCCTTAACAGGTAGCCCCCCCTACGAGCAGTACTTC. The chain uses TRBV7-9 and TRBJ2-7; D is perhaps TRBD1 (5 bases). Trimming took off 6 bases at V and 2 bases at J, with 20 bases between the two ends. The CDR3 length is 16 residues. The V gene's germline CDR1 is SEHNR and CDR2 FQNEAQ (reference sequence).

Ten or more counts support this clonotype. V and J are TRBV12-3 or TRBV12-4 and TRBJ2-1; either TRBD1 or TRBD2 may fit D (5 bases each). There are 13 residues in the CDR3. V lost 3 bases, J lost 8 bases, and 11 bases lay in between. The CDR3 bases are TGTGCCAGCAGTTTGGGACGTTGGGATGAGCAGTTCTTC. Residues: CASSLGRWDEQFF.

This clonotype was found a few times. This chain joins TRBV9 and TRBJ1-4, with D perhaps matching TRBD1 (5 bases). The CDR3 loop spans 15 amino acids. The V gene's germline CDR1 is SGDLS and CDR2 YYNGEE. V was pared by 0 bases and J by 8 bases, with 14 bases between. DNA for the CDR3: TGTGCCAGCAGCGTAGCGACAGATGGAGCCGAAAAACTGTTTTTT. Protein sequence: CASSVATDGAEKLFF.

This clonotype was picked up a small number of times. The V and J genes are TRBV12-3 or TRBV12-4 and TRBJ2-3; 11 nucleotides agree with TRBD2. This CDR3 region has 15 residues. V shed 6 bases and J 2 bases; nucleotides not matched to a gene: 4. The CDR3 region is CASRLAGVVTDTQYF. In DNA form, the CDR3 reads TGTGCCAGCAGACTAGCGGGAGTCGTCACAGATACGCAGTATTTT.

The chain uses TRBV11-2 and TRBJ2-5; 15 nucleotides match TRBD2. With 6 bases clipped from V and 4 bases from J, the junction kept 3 bases outside the gene matches. CDR3 length equals 15 residues. Germline CDR1 reads SGHAT; CDR2 reads FQNNGV. The chain's CDR3 is CASRGLAGGGETQYF. The CDR3, as DNA: TGTGCCAGCAGGGGACTAGCGGGAGGAGGAGAGACCCAGTACTTC.

The gene calls are TRBV7-3 and TRBJ1-6; no definite D call. The germline V and J ends were trimmed by 5 bases and 15 bases, with 14 bases remaining between them. This CDR3 spans 12 amino acids. Germline assignment: CDR1 SGHTA and CDR2 FQGTGA. In DNA, the CDR3 is TGTGCCAGCAGCCCCGCTAGCGGGAGCCTCCACTTT. Its translation is CASSPASGSLHF.

On this clonotype itself: A junction boundary mismatches the germline segment, possibly from a read error. The chain uses TRBV29-1 and TRBJ2-5; 9 bases map to TRBD2. This CDR3 region has 13 residues. Germline loops: CDR1 SQVTM, CDR2 ANQGSEA. In nucleotides, the CDR3 is TGCAGTACCGAGAGACTAGCGGAAGAGACCCAGTGCTTC. Protein sequence: CSTERLAEETQCF.

This clonotype was counted a single time. The J gene is TRBJ1-1, the V gene TRBV10-1, with D possibly being TRBD1 (6 bases). In germline, CDR1 is WNHNN, CDR2 SYGVQD (reference sequence). Trimming pared 4 bases from V and 4 bases from J, leaving 22 bases between. The CDR3 covers 17 residues. The CDR3 DNA reads as TGCGCCAGCAGTGCCAGGGGTCAAATTCTCCGGGGCACTGAAGCTTTCTTT. Protein sequence: CASSARGQILRGTEAFF.

This clonotype came up many times. This rearrangement joins TRBV19 to TRBJ2-7; D might be TRBD2 (6 bases). The V end was cut by 8 bases, the J end by 8 bases, with 19 bases between. From germline, CDR1 is LNHDA and CDR2 SQIVND (reference sequence). The CDR3 loop spans 13 amino acids. CDR3 sequence reads: CASWGVVSVQQYF. As DNA, the CDR3 is TGTGCCAGTTGGGGGGTGGTTAGCGTGCAGCAGTACTTC.

The CDR3: CSASKTGFNSPLHF. The CDR3 coding sequence is TGCAGTGCTAGTAAGACAGGATTTAATTCACCCCTCCACTTT. The J gene is TRBJ1-6, the V gene TRBV20-1, with D possibly being TRBD1 (6 bases). This CDR3 spans 14 amino acids. Trimming shortened V by 3 bases and J by 6 bases, and 12 bases separated the two germline ends. Germline V lookup: CDR1 DFQATT, CDR2 SNEGSKA (reference sequence).

Worth noting for this clonotype: Likely a read error: the CDR3 ends without its conserved phenylalanine or tryptophan. No DNA is shown, since the ends of the CDR3 on it are uncertain; the CDR3 is the one TCRdb lists. The chain has TRBV9 and TRBJ2-7. The CDR3 numbers 10 amino acids, ends counted. Per germline, CDR1 SGDLS and CDR2 YYNGEE. The CDR3 protein is CASSVGGLGR.

This clonotype was seen ten or more times. The V gene is TRBV10-1, the J gene TRBJ2-2; D ambiguous. V lost 7 bases and J 3 bases, leaving 21 bases between the germline ends. The CDR3 has 17 residues. Per the germline V gene, CDR1 is WNHNN and CDR2 is SYGVQD (reference sequence). The CDR3, as DNA: TGCGCCAGCACTCTTAGGGTTCCTTATCCCTACACCGGGGAGCTGTTTTTT. This translates into CASTLRVPYPYTGELFF.